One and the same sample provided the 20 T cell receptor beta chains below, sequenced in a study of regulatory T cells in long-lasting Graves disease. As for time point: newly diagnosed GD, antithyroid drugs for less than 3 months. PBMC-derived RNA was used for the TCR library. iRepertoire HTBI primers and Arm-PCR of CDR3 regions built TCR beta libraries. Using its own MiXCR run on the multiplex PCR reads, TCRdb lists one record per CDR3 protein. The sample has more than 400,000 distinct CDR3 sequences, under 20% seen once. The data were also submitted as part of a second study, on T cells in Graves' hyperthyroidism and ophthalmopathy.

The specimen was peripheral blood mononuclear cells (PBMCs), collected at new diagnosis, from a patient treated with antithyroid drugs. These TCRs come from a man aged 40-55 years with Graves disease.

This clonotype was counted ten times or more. The CDR3 DNA reads as TGTGCCAGCAGGGTCCTAGCACAGAGCTCCTACAATGAGCAGTTCTTC. Translating gives CASRVLAQSSYNEQFF. The J gene is TRBJ2-1, the V gene TRBV2; maybe TRBD2 (5 bases). The CDR3 is made up of 16 amino acids. The V gene's germline CDR1 is SNHLY and CDR2 FYNNEI. With 6 bases removed from V and 0 bases from J, the gap between germline ends came to 15 bases.

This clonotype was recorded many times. In DNA, the CDR3 is TGTGCCAGCAGGTTAGCGGGAGGGGACAATGAGCAGTTCTTC. This translates into CASRLAGGDNEQFF. The chain has TRBV28 and TRBJ2-1; 11 bases map to TRBD2. The ends lost 6 bases at V and 5 bases at J; junction bases unmatched: 3. Germline CDR1 reads MDHEN; CDR2 reads SYDVKM. The CDR3 totals 14 residues. Supplemented by reference TRBV28 and TRBJ2-1, the full variable domain reads DVKVTQSSRYLVKRTGEKVFLECVQDMDHENMFWYRQDPGLGLRLIYFSYDVKMKEKGDIPEGYSVSREKKERFSLILESASTNQTSMYLCASRLAGGDNEQFFGPGTRLTVL.

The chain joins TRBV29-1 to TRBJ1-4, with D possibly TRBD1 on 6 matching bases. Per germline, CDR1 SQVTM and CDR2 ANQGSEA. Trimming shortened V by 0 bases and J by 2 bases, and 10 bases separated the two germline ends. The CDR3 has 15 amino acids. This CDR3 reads CSVEEGGVTNEKLFF. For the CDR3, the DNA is TGCAGCGTTGAAGAAGGGGGGGTCACTAATGAAAAACTGTTTTTT.

The DNA for the CDR3 is TGTGCCACCAGGGGGGTCGGCGCTAACTATGGCTACACCTTC. Its protein is CATRGVGANYGYTF. This chain uses TRBV24-1 with TRBJ1-2; D perhaps matches TRBD1 (5 bases). Germline CDR1 is KGHDR and CDR2 is SFDVKD. V lost 7 bases, J lost 0 bases, and 11 bases lay in between. This CDR3 is 14 amino acids long.

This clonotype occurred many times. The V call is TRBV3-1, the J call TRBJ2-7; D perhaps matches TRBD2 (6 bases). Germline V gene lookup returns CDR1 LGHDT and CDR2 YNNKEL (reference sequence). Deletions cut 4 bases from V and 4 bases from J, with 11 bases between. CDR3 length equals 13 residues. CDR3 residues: CASSPGLRYEQYF. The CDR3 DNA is TGTGCCAGCAGCCCGGGACTGAGATACGAGCAGTACTTC.

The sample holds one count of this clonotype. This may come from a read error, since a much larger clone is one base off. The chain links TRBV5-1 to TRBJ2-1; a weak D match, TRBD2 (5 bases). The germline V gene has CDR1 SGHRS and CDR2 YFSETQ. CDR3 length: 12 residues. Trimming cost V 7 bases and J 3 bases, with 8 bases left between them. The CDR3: CASARDYNEQFF. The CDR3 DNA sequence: TGCGCCAGCGCCCGGGACTACAATGAGCAGTTCTTC.

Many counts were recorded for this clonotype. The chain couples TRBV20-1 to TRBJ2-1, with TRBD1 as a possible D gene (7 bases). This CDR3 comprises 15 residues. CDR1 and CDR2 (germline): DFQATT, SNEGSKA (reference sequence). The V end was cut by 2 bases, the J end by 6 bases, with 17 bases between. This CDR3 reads CSARLQGGLRNEQFF. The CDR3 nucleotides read TGCAGTGCTAGATTGCAGGGGGGCTTACGCAATGAGCAGTTCTTC.

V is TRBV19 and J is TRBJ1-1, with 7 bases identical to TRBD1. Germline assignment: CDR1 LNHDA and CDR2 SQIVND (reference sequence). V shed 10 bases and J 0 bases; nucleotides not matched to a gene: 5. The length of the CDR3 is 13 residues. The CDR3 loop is CATEDRVNTEAFF. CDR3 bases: TGTGCCACCGAAGACAGGGTGAACACTGAAGCTTTCTTT.

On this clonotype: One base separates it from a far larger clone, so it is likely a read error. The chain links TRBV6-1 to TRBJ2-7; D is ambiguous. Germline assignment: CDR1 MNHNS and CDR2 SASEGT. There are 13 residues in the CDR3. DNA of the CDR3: TGTGCCAGCAGCTTAGAGGAAGCCTACGAGCGGTACTTC. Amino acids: CASSLEEAYERYF.

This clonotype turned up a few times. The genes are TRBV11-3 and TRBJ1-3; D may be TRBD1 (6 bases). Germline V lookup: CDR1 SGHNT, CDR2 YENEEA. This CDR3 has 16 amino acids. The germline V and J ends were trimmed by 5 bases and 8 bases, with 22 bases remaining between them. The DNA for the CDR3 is TGTGCCAGCAGCGGCCCGCGGGGGGGCTATCAGCACACCATATATTTT. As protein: CASSGPRGGYQHTIYF.

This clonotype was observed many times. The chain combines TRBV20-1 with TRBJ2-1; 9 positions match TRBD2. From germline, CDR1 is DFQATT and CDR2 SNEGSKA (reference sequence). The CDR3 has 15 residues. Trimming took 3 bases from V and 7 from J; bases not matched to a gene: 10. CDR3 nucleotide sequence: TGCAGTGCTAGGTCCCATGCGGGAGGGTGGAATGAGCAGTTCTTC. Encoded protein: CSARSHAGGWNEQFF.

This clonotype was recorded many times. CDR3 nucleotides: TGTGCCAGCAGCTTAAGGGTCGGAGGGGAGACCCAGTACTTC. Protein: CASSLRVGGETQYF. V gene TRBV7-6 combines with J gene TRBJ2-5, with D tentatively TRBD2 (6 bases). Germline V gene lookup returns CDR1 SGHVS and CDR2 FNYEAQ. The CDR3 loop spans 14 amino acids. V was trimmed by 2 bases and J by 5 bases, leaving 12 bases between them.

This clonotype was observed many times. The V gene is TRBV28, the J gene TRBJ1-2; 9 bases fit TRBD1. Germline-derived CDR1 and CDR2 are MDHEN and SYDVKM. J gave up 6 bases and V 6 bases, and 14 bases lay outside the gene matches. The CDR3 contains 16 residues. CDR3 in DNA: TGTGCCAGCAGGGACCTTGGACAGGGGCTCCGGGATGGCTACACCTTC. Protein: CASRDLGQGLRDGYTF.

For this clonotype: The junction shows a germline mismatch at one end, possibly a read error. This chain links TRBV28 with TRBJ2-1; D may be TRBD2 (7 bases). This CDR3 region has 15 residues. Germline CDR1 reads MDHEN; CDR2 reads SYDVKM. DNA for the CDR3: TGTGCCAGCAGCCTAGGACGGGGGGCCTACAATGAGCAGTTTTTC. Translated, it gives CASSLGRGAYNEQFF.

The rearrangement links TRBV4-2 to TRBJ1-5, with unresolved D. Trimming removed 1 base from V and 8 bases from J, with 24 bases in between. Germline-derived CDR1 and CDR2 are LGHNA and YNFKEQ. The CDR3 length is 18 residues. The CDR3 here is CASSQGNNLGQEEEPQHF. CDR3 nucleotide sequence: TGTGCCAGCAGCCAAGGAAACAATTTGGGCCAGGAGGAAGAGCCCCAGCATTTT.

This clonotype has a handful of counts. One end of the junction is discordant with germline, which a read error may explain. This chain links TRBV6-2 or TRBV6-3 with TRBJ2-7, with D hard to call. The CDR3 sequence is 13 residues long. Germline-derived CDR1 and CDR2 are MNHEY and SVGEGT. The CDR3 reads CASSEGKPTVVTF. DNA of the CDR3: TGTGCCAGCAGTGAAGGGAAGCCCACCGTGGTTACTTTC.

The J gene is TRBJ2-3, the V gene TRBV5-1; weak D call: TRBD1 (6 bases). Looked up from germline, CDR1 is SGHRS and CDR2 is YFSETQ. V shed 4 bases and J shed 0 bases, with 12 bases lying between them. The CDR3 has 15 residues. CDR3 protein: CASSPGDTSTDTQYF. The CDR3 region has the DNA TGCGCCAGCAGCCCTGGGGACACCAGCACAGATACGCAGTATTTT.

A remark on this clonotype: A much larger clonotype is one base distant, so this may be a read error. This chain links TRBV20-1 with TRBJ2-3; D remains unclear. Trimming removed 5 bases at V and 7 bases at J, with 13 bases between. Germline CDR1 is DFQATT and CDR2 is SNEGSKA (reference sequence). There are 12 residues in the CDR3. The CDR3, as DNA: TGCAGTGCTGTGGCGATGGCATATACGCAGTATTTT. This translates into CSAVAMAYTQYF.

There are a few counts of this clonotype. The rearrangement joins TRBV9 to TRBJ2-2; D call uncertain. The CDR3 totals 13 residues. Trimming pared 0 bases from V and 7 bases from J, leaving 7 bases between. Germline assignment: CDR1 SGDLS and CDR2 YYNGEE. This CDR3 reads CASSVATLGELFF. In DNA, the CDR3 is TGTGCCAGCAGCGTAGCCACGCTCGGGGAGCTGTTTTTT.

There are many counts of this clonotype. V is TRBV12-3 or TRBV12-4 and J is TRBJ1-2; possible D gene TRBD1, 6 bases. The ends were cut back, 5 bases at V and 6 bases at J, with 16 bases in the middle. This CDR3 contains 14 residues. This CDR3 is CASSLRHRADGYTF. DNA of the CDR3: TGTGCCAGCAGTCTCCGGCACAGGGCGGATGGCTACACCTTC.